The next 17 T cell receptor beta chains were all read from a single sample in a study of shared clonotypes between healthy human individuals (dated by TCRdb to 2018 to 2020). Libraries were prepared through the immunoSEQ multiplex PCR assay. The immuneACCESS repertoire file appears here via TCRdb, limited to in-frame rearrangements. These files lack a portion of the clones; in checked studies, under half of the deficit traces to unresolved V genes, and the cause of the others is not known. This sample gives 2 million to 2.5 million clones in total; approximately 94% of them show up just once. 0.13% of the sample is in the top ten clones. The sequenced sample was naive CD4+ T cells sorted from blood. The sample's cell subset or site label, in plain terms: CD45RA+ positively selected. These receptors were taken from a man aged 18 to 29 in good health.

The chain joins TRBV7-2 to TRBJ2-2; 11 bases are shared with TRBD2. CDR3 size: 15 residues. V trimming: 5 bases; J trimming: 7 bases; junction bases outside the gene matches: 6. Germline CDR1 reads SGHTA; CDR2 reads FQGNSA. The CDR3 protein is CASSISGRAGGELFF. Here the CDR3 DNA reads TGTGCCAGCAGCATTAGCGGGAGGGCCGGCGGGGAGCTGTTTTTT.

J is TRBJ2-5 and V is TRBV6-5; D is perhaps TRBD1 (7 bases). This CDR3 region has 14 residues. With 5 bases removed from V and 2 bases from J, the gap between germline ends came to 12 bases. Germline V gene data show CDR1 as MNHEY and CDR2 as SVGAGI. The CDR3: CASSRGTEQETQYF. For the CDR3, the DNA is TGTGCCAGCAGTCGCGGGACAGAGCAAGAGACCCAGTACTTC.

This sequence joins TRBV5-1 and TRBJ2-7; 8 positions match TRBD2. Trimming removed 4 bases from V and 0 bases from J; junction bases left unmatched: 3. Germline V gives CDR1 SGHRS, CDR2 YFSETQ. CDR3 length: 14 residues. This CDR3 is CASSPLAASYEQYF. The CDR3 DNA reads TGCGCCAGCAGCCCACTAGCGGCCTCCTACGAGCAGTACTTC.

The chain carries TRBV5-1 and TRBJ1-3, with D unclear. The V and J ends lost 0 bases and 3 bases respectively, with 13 bases between them. The CDR3 extends over 16 amino acids. Germline CDR1 reads SGHRS; CDR2 reads YFSETQ. CDR3 region: CASSLVAVDYGNTIYF. The CDR3 DNA sequence: TGCGCCAGCAGCTTGGTGGCGGTGGATTATGGAAACACCATATATTTT.

This rearrangement joins TRBV28 to TRBJ2-4, with TRBD1 as a possible D gene (6 bases). The CDR3 spans 15 residues. Trimming shortened V by 6 bases and J by 6 bases, and 18 bases separated the two germline ends. The germline V gene encodes CDR1 MDHEN and CDR2 SYDVKM. This CDR3 reads CASRGDGQQRNIQYF. Here the CDR3 DNA reads TGTGCCAGCAGGGGCGATGGACAGCAAAGAAACATTCAGTACTTC.

The CDR3 DNA sequence: TGTGCCAGCAGCTCCTGGGACAGGGATTACGAGCAGTACTTC. Protein product: CASSSWDRDYEQYF. V and J are TRBV5-4 and TRBJ2-7, with TRBD1 matching over 9 bases. The CDR3 length is 14 residues. J gave up 4 bases and V 3 bases, and 5 bases lay outside the gene matches. CDR1 and CDR2 (germline): SGHNT, YYREEE (reference sequence).

The rearrangement joins TRBV18 to TRBJ2-3; the D is unclear. This CDR3 contains 16 residues. Per germline, CDR1 KGHSH and CDR2 LQKENI. Trimming cost V 1 base and J 4 bases, with 15 bases left between them. Here the CDR3 reads CASSPRQERVADTQYF. In DNA, the CDR3 is TGTGCCAGCTCACCACGGCAGGAACGGGTCGCAGATACGCAGTATTTT. The whole variable domain, filled in from reference TRBV18 and TRBJ2-3, reads NAGVMQNPRHLVRRRGQEARLRCSPMKGHSHVYWYRQLPEEGLKFMVYLQKENIIDESGMPKERFSAEFPKEGPSILRIQQVVRGDSAAYFCASSPRQERVADTQYFGPGTRLTVL.

The chain uses TRBV10-3 and TRBJ2-2; no firm D call. The CDR3 is 12 residues long. Deletions cut 5 bases from V and 4 bases from J, with 5 bases between. Germline CDR1 is ENHRY and CDR2 is SYGVKD. The CDR3 protein is CAISYGTGELFF. The CDR3 DNA reads TGTGCCATCAGTTACGGCACCGGGGAGCTGTTTTTT.

The J gene is TRBJ2-2, the V gene TRBV18, with a tentative D call TRBD2 (6 bases). The V and J ends lost 9 bases and 0 bases respectively, with 11 bases between them. This CDR3 is 14 amino acids long. Germline V gene lookup returns CDR1 KGHSH and CDR2 LQKENI. As DNA, the CDR3 is TGTGCCAGTACCCGCGGGACGAACACCGGGGAGCTGTTTTTT. It translates to CASTRGTNTGELFF.

Notes on this clone: Other nucleotide sequences from this sample produce the same CDR3. The chain joins TRBV11-3 to TRBJ2-5; the D is unclear. The V gene's germline CDR1 is SGHNT and CDR2 YENEEA. The CDR3 is made up of 14 amino acids. Trimming took off 2 bases at V and 5 bases at J, with 12 bases between the two ends. Written as DNA, the CDR3 is TGTGCCAGCAGCTTAAGTGGGGTAGAGGAGACCCAGTACTTC. This gives the protein CASSLSGVEETQYF.

This rearrangement joins TRBV2 to TRBJ1-3, with D possibly matching TRBD1 (5 bases). V was pared by 7 bases and J by 3 bases, with 10 bases between. The germline V gene has CDR1 SNHLY and CDR2 FYNNEI. This CDR3 spans 13 amino acids. DNA for the CDR3: TGTGCCAGCATCCAGGGTTTTGGAAACACCATATATTTT. This encodes CASIQGFGNTIYF.

The chain carries TRBV5-1 and TRBJ1-1; 10 positions agree with TRBD1. Looked up from germline, CDR1 is SGHRS and CDR2 is YFSETQ. J gave up 7 bases and V 4 bases, and 7 bases lay outside the gene matches. The CDR3 sequence is 14 residues long. The CDR3 nucleotides read TGCGCCAGCAGCCTGGGACAGGGGACCGATGAAGCTTTCTTT. Translated, it gives CASSLGQGTDEAFF.

The gene calls are TRBV6-1 and TRBJ1-1; D ambiguous. V was shortened by 1 base and J by 9 bases, with 15 bases between the two germline ends. This CDR3 region has 14 residues. Germline V gene lookup returns CDR1 MNHNS and CDR2 SASEGT. This CDR3 reads CASSEVGKVIKAFF. The CDR3 DNA sequence: TGTGCCAGCAGTGAAGTTGGGAAGGTAATTAAAGCTTTCTTT.

This clone came up once. The V call is TRBV9, the J call TRBJ2-5; D gene uncertain. Trimming pared 1 base from V and 7 bases from J, leaving 20 bases between. This CDR3 comprises 16 residues. Germline V gene data show CDR1 as SGDLS and CDR2 as YYNGEE. In DNA form, the CDR3 reads TGTGCCAGCAGCGTAAGTCTGGAGTCTATTGAAGGGACCCAGTACTTC. Its translation is CASSVSLESIEGTQYF.

This clone was seen once. The chain combines TRBV2 with TRBJ1-1, with D possibly matching TRBD1 (6 bases). Germline V gene lookup returns CDR1 SNHLY and CDR2 FYNNEI. The length of the CDR3 is 14 residues. V was shortened by 5 bases and J by 5 bases, with 15 bases between the two germline ends. The CDR3 reads CASSLQGVGTEAFF. The CDR3 DNA is TGTGCCAGCAGTTTACAGGGAGTTGGTACTGAAGCTTTCTTT.

This sequence joins TRBV9 and TRBJ1-2; D is uncertain. Germline-derived CDR1 and CDR2 are SGDLS and YYNGEE. V gave up 4 bases and J gave up 8 bases, with 15 bases separating them. The CDR3 has 13 amino acids. CDR3 sequence (DNA): TGTGCCAGCAGCTCCGGGAATTTCCGCGGCTACACCTTC. Its translation is CASSSGNFRGYTF.

CDR3 residues: CAISEGASSYEQYF. The CDR3 DNA follows: TGTGCCATCAGTGAAGGAGCTAGTTCCTACGAGCAGTACTTC. V and J are TRBV10-3 and TRBJ2-7; D is undetermined. This CDR3 has 14 residues. Germline assignment: CDR1 ENHRY and CDR2 SYGVKD. Trimming stripped 3 bases from V and 1 base from J, with 10 bases between.